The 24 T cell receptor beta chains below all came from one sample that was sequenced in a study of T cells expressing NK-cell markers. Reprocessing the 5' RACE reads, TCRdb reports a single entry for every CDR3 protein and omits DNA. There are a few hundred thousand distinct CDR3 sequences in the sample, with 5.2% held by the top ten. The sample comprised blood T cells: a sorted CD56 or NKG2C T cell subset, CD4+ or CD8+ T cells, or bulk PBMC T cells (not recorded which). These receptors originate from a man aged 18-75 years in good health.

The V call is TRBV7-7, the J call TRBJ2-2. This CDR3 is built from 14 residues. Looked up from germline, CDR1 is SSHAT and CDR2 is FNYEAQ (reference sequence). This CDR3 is CASMRNSNTGELFF.

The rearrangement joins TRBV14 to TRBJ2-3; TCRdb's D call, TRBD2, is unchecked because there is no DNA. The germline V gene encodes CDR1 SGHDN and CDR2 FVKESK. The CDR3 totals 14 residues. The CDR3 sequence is CASSPRAPADTQYF.

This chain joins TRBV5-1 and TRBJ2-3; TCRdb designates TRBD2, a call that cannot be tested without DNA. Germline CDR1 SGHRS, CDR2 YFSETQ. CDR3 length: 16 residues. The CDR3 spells CASSLVAGNLGDTQYF.

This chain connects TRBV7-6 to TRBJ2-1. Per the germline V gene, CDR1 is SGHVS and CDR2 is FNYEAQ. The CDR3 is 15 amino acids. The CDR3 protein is CASSLQLSSYNEQFF.

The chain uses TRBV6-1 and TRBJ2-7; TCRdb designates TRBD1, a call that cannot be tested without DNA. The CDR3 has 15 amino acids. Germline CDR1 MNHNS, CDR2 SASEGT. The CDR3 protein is CASSLSQGTSYEQYF.

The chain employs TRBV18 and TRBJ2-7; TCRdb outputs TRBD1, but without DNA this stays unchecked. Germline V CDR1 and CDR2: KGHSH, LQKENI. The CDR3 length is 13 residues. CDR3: CASSPNGQVGQYF.

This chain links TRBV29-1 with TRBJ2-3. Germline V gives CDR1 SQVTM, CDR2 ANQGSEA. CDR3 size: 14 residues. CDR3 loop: CSVGWTDSTDTQYF.

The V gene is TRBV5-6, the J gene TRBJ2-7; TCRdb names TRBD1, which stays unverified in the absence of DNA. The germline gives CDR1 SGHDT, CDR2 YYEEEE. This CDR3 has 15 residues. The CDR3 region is CASSLLAAPPYEQYF.

CDR3: CSVVYAGLSYGYTF. The V and J genes are TRBV29-1 and TRBJ1-2. Germline V gene data show CDR1 as SQVTM and CDR2 as ANQGSEA. This CDR3 is 14 amino acids long.

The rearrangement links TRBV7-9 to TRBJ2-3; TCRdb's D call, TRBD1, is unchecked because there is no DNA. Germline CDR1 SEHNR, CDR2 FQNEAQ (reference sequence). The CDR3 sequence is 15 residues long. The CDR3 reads CASSLQGPGADTQYF.

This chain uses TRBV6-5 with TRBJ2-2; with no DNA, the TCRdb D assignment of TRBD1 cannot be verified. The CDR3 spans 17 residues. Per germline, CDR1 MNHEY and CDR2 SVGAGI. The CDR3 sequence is CASSYSSRGTRPGELFF.

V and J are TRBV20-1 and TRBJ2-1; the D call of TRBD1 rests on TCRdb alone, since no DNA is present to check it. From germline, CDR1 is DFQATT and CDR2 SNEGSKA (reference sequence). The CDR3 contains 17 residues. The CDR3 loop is CSAREEGPGRGYNEQFF.

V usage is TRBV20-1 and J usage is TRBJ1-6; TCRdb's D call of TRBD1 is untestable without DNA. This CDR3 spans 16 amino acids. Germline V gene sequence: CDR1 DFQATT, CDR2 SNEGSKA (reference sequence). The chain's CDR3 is CSARSGPGRDNSPLHF.

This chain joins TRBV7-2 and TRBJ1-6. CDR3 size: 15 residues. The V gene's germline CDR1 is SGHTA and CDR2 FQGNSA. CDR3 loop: CASSFTRTGNSPLHF.

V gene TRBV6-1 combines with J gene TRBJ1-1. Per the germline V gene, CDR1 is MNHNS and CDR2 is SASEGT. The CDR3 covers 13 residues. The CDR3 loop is CASSESVRTEAFF.

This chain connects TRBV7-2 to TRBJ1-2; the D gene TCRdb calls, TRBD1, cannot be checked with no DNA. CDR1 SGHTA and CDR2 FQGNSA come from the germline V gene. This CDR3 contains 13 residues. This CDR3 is CASRLSRGDGYTF. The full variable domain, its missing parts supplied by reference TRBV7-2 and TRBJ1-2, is GAGVSQSPSNKVTEKGKDVELRCDPISGHTALYWYRQSLGQGLEFLIYFQGNSAPDKSGLPSDRFSAERTGGSVSTLTIQRTQQEDSAVYLCASRLSRGDGYTFGSGTRLTVV.

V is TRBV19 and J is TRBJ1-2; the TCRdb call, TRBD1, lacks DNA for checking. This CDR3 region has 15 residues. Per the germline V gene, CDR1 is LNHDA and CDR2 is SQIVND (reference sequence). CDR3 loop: CASSEAGTGRTSYTF.

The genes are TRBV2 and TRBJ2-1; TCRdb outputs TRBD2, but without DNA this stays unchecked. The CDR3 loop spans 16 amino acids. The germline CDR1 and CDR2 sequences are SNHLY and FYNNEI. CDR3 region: CASSEGGEVGYNEQFF.

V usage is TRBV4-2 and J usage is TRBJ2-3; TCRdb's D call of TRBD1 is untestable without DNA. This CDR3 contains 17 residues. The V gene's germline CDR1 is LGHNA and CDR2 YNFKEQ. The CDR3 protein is CASSQAEDRGRTDTQYF.

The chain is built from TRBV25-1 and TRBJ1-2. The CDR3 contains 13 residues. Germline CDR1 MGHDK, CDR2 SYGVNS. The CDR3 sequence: CASSELGGSGYTF.

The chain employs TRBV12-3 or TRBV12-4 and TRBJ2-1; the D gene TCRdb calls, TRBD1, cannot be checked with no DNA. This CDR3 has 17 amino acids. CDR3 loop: CASSSTERYSSYNEQFF.

The CDR3: CASSLKDKNYEQYF. V is TRBV2 and J is TRBJ2-7; no DNA is available, so the TRBD1 call from TCRdb remains unchecked. Germline V gene lookup returns CDR1 SNHLY and CDR2 FYNNEI. There are 14 residues in the CDR3.

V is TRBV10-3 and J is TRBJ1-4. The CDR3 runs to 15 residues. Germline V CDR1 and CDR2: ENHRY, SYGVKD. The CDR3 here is CAGPLLGRPNEKLFF.

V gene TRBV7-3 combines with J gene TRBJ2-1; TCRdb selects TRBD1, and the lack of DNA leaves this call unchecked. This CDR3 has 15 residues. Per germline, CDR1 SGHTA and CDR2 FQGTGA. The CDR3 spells CASSSRTGGANEQFF.